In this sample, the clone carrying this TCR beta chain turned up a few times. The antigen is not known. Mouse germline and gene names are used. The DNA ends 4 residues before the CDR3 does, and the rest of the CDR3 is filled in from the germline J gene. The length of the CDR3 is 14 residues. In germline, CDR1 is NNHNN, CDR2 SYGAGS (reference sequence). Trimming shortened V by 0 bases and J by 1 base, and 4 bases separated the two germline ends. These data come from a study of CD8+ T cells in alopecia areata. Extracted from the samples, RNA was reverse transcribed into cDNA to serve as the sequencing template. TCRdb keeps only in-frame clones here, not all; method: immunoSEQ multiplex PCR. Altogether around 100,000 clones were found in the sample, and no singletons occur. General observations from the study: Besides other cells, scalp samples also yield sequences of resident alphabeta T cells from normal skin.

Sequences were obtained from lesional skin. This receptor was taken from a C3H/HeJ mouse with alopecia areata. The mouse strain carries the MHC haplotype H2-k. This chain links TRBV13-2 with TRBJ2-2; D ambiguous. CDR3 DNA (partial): TGTGCCAGCGGTGATGACTTAAACACCGGG. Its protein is CASGDDLNTG. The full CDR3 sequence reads CASGDDLNTGQLYF.